These 30 T cell receptor beta chains were sequenced from one sample in a study of T-cell memory formation after mild COVID-19 (dated by TCRdb to the early 2020s). The library was made by 5' RACE. Sequencing took place on an Illumina NovaSeq 6000. TCRdb applied fastp at Q25 and MiXCR to the public reads, then kept only in-frame beta chains. CDR3 protein sequences are deduplicated, and each keeps its most common genes and DNA. Within this sample are around 250,000 distinct CDR3 sequences, with roughly a tenth of them counted one time only. The ten largest clones capture around 20% of the sample. Material for sequencing was PBMCs or a T cell subset sorted from them (not recorded which). Every receptor here comes from a young man who had mild COVID-19 (a few samples of this study predate the infection). The sample titles of this study are shuffled in the database, so cell type and time point are left out; the donor was told from shared clones.

This clonotype was observed a few times. V is TRBV20-1 and J is TRBJ2-5, with 9 bases fitting TRBD2. CDR1 and CDR2 (germline): DFQATT, SNEGSKA (reference sequence). The CDR3 totals 15 residues. The V gene end was trimmed by 1 base and the J gene end by 4 bases; junction bases not matched to a gene: 7. The DNA of the CDR3 is TGCAGTGCTAGAGGGGGTAGCGGGAGTAGAGAGACCCAGTACTTC. Its protein product is CSARGGSGSRETQYF.

The chain is built from TRBV7-9 and TRBJ1-4; tentatively, D is TRBD1 (5 bases). Trimming removed 4 bases at V and 3 bases at J, with 6 bases between. The CDR3 length is 13 residues. In germline, CDR1 is SEHNR, CDR2 FQNEAQ (reference sequence). CDR3 region: CASSWGSNEKLFF. CDR3 in DNA: TGTGCCAGCAGCTGGGGGTCTAATGAAAAACTGTTTTTT.

In this sample, this clonotype turned up a few times. This chain connects TRBV3-1 to TRBJ2-3, with 12 nucleotides matching TRBD2. The CDR3 runs 18 residues. Germline V CDR1 and CDR2: LGHDT, YNNKEL (reference sequence). V trimming: 1 base; J trimming: 0 bases; junction bases outside the gene matches: 5. Here the CDR3 reads CASSQGLAGVTSTDTQYF. DNA of the CDR3: TGTGCCAGCAGCCAAGGACTAGCGGGGGTTACTAGCACAGATACGCAGTATTTT.

This rearrangement joins TRBV4-1 to TRBJ2-3, with D perhaps being TRBD1 or TRBD2 (6 bases each). With 4 bases removed from V and 0 bases from J, the gap between germline ends came to 14 bases. Germline V lookup: CDR1 MGHRA, CDR2 YSYEKL. This CDR3 comprises 16 residues. The CDR3 DNA reads as TGCGCCAGCAGCCGCCTCGTAGGGGGGAGCACAGATACGCAGTATTTT. Translating it yields CASSRLVGGSTDTQYF.

The V call is TRBV7-8, the J call TRBJ1-5; TRBD1 might be the D (6 bases). V was clipped by 2 bases and J by 9 bases, with 17 bases between them. There are 15 residues in the CDR3. CDR1 SGHVS and CDR2 FQNEAQ come from the germline V gene. Here the CDR3 reads CASSLYQGPSGPQHF. Written as DNA, the CDR3 is TGTGCCAGCAGCTTATATCAGGGGCCCTCGGGGCCCCAGCATTTT.

The chain links TRBV20-1 to TRBJ1-6; D is unclear. Germline values: CDR1 DFQATT, CDR2 SNEGSKA (reference sequence). Trimming pared 3 bases from V and 9 bases from J, leaving 9 bases between. The CDR3 spans 12 residues. The CDR3: CSASRPLSPLHF. Written as DNA, the CDR3 is TGCAGTGCTAGTCGACCCCTTTCACCCCTCCACTTT.

There are a few counts of this clonotype. J is TRBJ1-3 and V is TRBV28; D gene ambiguous. Germline values: CDR1 MDHEN, CDR2 SYDVKM. The V end lost 6 bases, the J end lost 7 bases, and 22 bases lay between the germline ends. This CDR3 has 16 residues. For the CDR3, the DNA is TGTGCCAGCAGCGCTCCCAATCTTTTGTACGGGAACACCATATATTTT. This sequence encodes CASSAPNLLYGNTIYF.

The V call is TRBV7-9, the J call TRBJ2-5; D is unclear. The germline gives CDR1 SEHNR, CDR2 FQNEAQ (reference sequence). The germline V and J ends were trimmed by 1 base and 1 base, with 16 bases remaining between them. The length of the CDR3 is 17 residues. The CDR3 DNA reads TGTGCCAGCAGCTTAGAGGTCGAGGACCTGGCCCAAGAGACCCAGTACTTC. This sequence encodes CASSLEVEDLAQETQYF.

This chain links TRBV2 with TRBJ1-2; TRBD1 matches at 9 bases. The ends lost 8 bases at V and 2 bases at J; junction bases unmatched: 6. Per germline, CDR1 SNHLY and CDR2 FYNNEI. This CDR3 contains 14 residues. This CDR3 is CASAEQGANYGYTF. CDR3 coding DNA: TGTGCCAGCGCAGAACAGGGGGCGAACTATGGCTACACCTTC.

The V and J genes are TRBV9 and TRBJ2-2; TRBD1 matches at 8 bases. V lost 0 bases, J lost 9 bases, and 4 bases stayed unmatched. CDR3 length: 14 amino acids. The germline gives CDR1 SGDLS, CDR2 YYNGEE. CDR3 sequence reads: CASSVGDRGRELFF. The CDR3 DNA reads TGTGCCAGCAGCGTAGGAGACAGGGGTCGGGAGCTGTTTTTT.

This clonotype was seen ten or more times. J is TRBJ1-6 and V is TRBV3-1, with D unclear. CDR3 length: 14 residues. The germline gives CDR1 LGHDT, CDR2 YNNKEL (reference sequence). Trimming pared 1 base from V and 8 bases from J, leaving 9 bases between. CDR3 residues: CASSQVGFYSPLHF. CDR3 bases: TGTGCCAGCAGCCAAGTTGGGTTTTATTCACCCCTCCACTTT.

This clonotype was seen only a few times. The chain's CDR3 is CASSEGPGGPYNEQFF. The CDR3, as DNA: TGTGCCAGCAGTGAAGGGCCGGGGGGCCCATACAATGAGCAGTTCTTC. The chain employs TRBV2 and TRBJ2-1; D is perhaps TRBD2 (7 bases). The germline V and J ends were trimmed by 1 base and 4 bases, with 14 bases remaining between them. The germline gives CDR1 SNHLY, CDR2 FYNNEI. The CDR3 is 16 amino acids.

The V and J genes are TRBV29-1 and TRBJ2-1; perhaps TRBD2 as D (5 bases). Germline V gene data show CDR1 as SQVTM and CDR2 as ANQGSEA. V lost 0 bases and J lost 6, with 9 bases in between. The CDR3 has 13 amino acids. CDR3 coding DNA: TGCAGCGTTGAAGAATTACTAGGCAATGAGCAGTTCTTC. It is translated as CSVEELLGNEQFF.

There are many counts of this clonotype. In DNA form, the CDR3 reads TGTGCCACGCACAATAGCGGGGGGCGTTACGAGCAGTACTTC. Protein: CATHNSGGRYEQYF. This sequence joins TRBV6-5 and TRBJ2-7, with TRBD2 matching 10 bases. With V trimmed by 10 bases and J by 4 bases, 10 bases remained unmatched. Germline V gene sequence: CDR1 MNHEY, CDR2 SVGAGI. The CDR3 sequence is 14 residues long.

This chain uses TRBV6-2 or TRBV6-3 with TRBJ2-4, with TRBD2 as a possible D gene (5 bases). CDR3 length: 15 residues. Trimming removed 5 bases from V and 0 bases from J, with 11 bases in between. CDR1 and CDR2 from the germline V gene are MNHEY and SVGEGT. The CDR3, as DNA: TGTGCCAGCAGTGAAGACGGACTAGCCAAAAACATTCAGTACTTC. Amino acid sequence: CASSEDGLAKNIQYF.

This clonotype was picked up a small number of times. V usage is TRBV20-1 and J usage is TRBJ2-7; D gene unclear. This CDR3 is 12 amino acids long. CDR1 DFQATT and CDR2 SNEGSKA come from the germline V gene (reference sequence). V dropped 1 base and J dropped 0 bases, with 4 bases sitting between them. In DNA, the CDR3 is TGCAGTGCTAGAGTCAGCTCCTACGAGCAGTACGTC. It yields the protein CSARVSSYEQYV.

This clonotype was counted only a few times. The genes are TRBV7-2 and TRBJ2-2, with 10 bases matching TRBD2. V was pared by 8 bases and J by 0 bases, with 3 bases of the junction left unmatched. CDR1 is SGHTA, CDR2 FQGNSA, per germline. This CDR3 is 15 amino acids long. This CDR3 is CASLAGEANTGELFF. For the CDR3, the DNA is TGTGCCAGCCTAGCGGGGGAGGCGAACACCGGGGAGCTGTTTTTT.

This clonotype was found many times. CDR3 in DNA: TGTGCCAGCAGTTTGGACGGGGCCTATAATTCACCCCTCCACTTT. Residues: CASSLDGAYNSPLHF. The genes are TRBV12-3 or TRBV12-4 and TRBJ1-6; no definite D call. Trimming took off 3 bases at V and 2 bases at J, with 8 bases between the two ends. The CDR3 has 15 residues.

J is TRBJ1-1 and V is TRBV5-1, with 7 bases aligning to TRBD1. The germline V gene has CDR1 SGHRS and CDR2 YFSETQ. The CDR3 contains 13 residues. Trimming took 4 bases from V and 6 from J; bases not matched to a gene: 6. The CDR3 sequence is CASSATGEAEAFF. The CDR3 DNA reads as TGCGCCAGCAGCGCTACAGGGGAGGCTGAAGCTTTCTTT.

The chain employs TRBV7-8 and TRBJ1-5; no reliable D call. The ends were cut back, 6 bases at V and 3 bases at J, with 9 bases in the middle. The CDR3 has 13 residues. CDR1 is SGHVS, CDR2 FQNEAQ, per germline. CDR3 sequence: CASSPRPNQPQHF. CDR3 DNA sequence: TGTGCCAGCAGTCCTAGACCCAATCAGCCCCAGCATTTT.

This clonotype was counted between two and nine times. The chain joins TRBV7-8 to TRBJ1-5; 8 nucleotides line up with TRBD1. The CDR3 loop spans 16 amino acids. Germline assignment: CDR1 SGHVS and CDR2 FQNEAQ. Trimming removed 4 bases from V and 0 bases from J; junction bases left unmatched: 5. CDR3 nucleotide sequence: TGTGCCAGCAGCTGGCCAGGGGGCCCTAGCAATCAGCCCCAGCATTTT. Protein sequence: CASSWPGGPSNQPQHF.

The chain carries TRBV4-3 and TRBJ2-1, with TRBD2 matching over 7 bases. CDR3 length: 16 amino acids. The V segment lost 3 bases and the J segment 3 bases; nucleotides outside the gene matches: 8. Germline V lookup: CDR1 LGHNA, CDR2 YSLEER. The CDR3 coding sequence is TGCGCCAGCAGCCACGTTAGCGGGCCCTTCTACAATGAGCAGTTCTTC. Translating gives CASSHVSGPFYNEQFF.

This clonotype showed up many times. The chain couples TRBV5-6 to TRBJ1-4, with D maybe TRBD1 (5 bases). From germline, CDR1 is SGHDT and CDR2 YYEEEE. Trimming left V 4 bases short and J 7 bases short, with 17 bases between. The CDR3 has 15 residues. CDR3 in DNA: TGTGCCAGCAGCATGAGGGGAGGTGGAGTTGAAAAACTGTTTTTT. Amino acids: CASSMRGGGVEKLFF.

This clonotype has just a few counts. The chain joins TRBV28 to TRBJ1-2; D is unclear. Trimming removed 6 bases at V and 8 bases at J, with 16 bases between. This CDR3 has 13 residues. Germline V gene lookup returns CDR1 MDHEN and CDR2 SYDVKM. CDR3 in DNA: TGTGCCAGCAGAAAATCAGGAAGCTACGGCTACACCTTC. It encodes CASRKSGSYGYTF.

This clonotype occurred many times. The chain recombines TRBV4-3 with TRBJ1-2, with D perhaps TRBD1 (5 bases). The V gene's germline CDR1 is LGHNA and CDR2 YSLEER. Between the trimmed V and J ends, which lost 0 bases and 7 bases, there was a span of 15 bases. The CDR3 is 15 amino acids. CDR3 sequence (DNA): TGCGCCAGCAGCCAAGATCCAGGGCGGGAGGCTGGCTACACCTTC. Translation: CASSQDPGREAGYTF.

The J gene is TRBJ2-5, the V gene TRBV4-3; D unclear. This CDR3 region has 15 residues. V gave up 3 bases and J gave up 5 bases, with 16 bases separating them. From germline, CDR1 is LGHNA and CDR2 YSLEER. CDR3 DNA: TGCGCCAGCAGCCACTTCCATGGAGAGCAGGAGACCCAGTACTTC. It yields the protein CASSHFHGEQETQYF.

In its sample, this clonotype was seen a few times. V and J are TRBV14 and TRBJ2-3; 7 positions match TRBD2. Germline V gene sequence: CDR1 SGHDN, CDR2 FVKESK. This CDR3 contains 13 residues. The junction had 4 bases not matched to a gene; V was cut back by 4 bases and J by 6 bases. In nucleotides, the CDR3 is TGTGCCAGCAGCCTATTCGGGGGGGATACGCAGTATTTT. Its protein product is CASSLFGGDTQYF.

The V and J genes are TRBV7-9 and TRBJ1-3; D possibly corresponds to TRBD1 (6 bases). The V end lost 2 bases, the J end lost 3 bases, and 11 bases lay between the germline ends. The CDR3 has 15 amino acids. Germline V lookup: CDR1 SEHNR, CDR2 FQNEAQ (reference sequence). In DNA, the CDR3 is TGTGCCAGCAGCTTACAGGGGCTCCTTGGAAACACCATATATTTT. Amino acid sequence: CASSLQGLLGNTIYF.

The V call is TRBV6-1, the J call TRBJ2-3; 11 bases are a match to TRBD2. This CDR3 spans 14 amino acids. J lost 1 base, V lost 8 bases, and 2 bases had no gene match. CDR1 and CDR2 (germline): MNHNS, SASEGT. Here the CDR3 reads CASAGLAGTDTQYF. DNA for the CDR3: TGTGCCAGCGCGGGACTAGCGGGCACAGATACGCAGTATTTT.

Ten or more counts support this clonotype. V and J are TRBV20-1 and TRBJ2-4, with 7 nucleotides matching TRBD1. V gave up 6 bases and J gave up 1 base; unmatched junction bases: 9. Germline CDR1 DFQATT, CDR2 SNEGSKA (reference sequence). The CDR3 contains 15 residues. Here the CDR3 DNA reads TGCAGTGCCGAGTCGGTACAGGGGGCCAAAAACATTCAGTACTTC. It encodes CSAESVQGAKNIQYF.